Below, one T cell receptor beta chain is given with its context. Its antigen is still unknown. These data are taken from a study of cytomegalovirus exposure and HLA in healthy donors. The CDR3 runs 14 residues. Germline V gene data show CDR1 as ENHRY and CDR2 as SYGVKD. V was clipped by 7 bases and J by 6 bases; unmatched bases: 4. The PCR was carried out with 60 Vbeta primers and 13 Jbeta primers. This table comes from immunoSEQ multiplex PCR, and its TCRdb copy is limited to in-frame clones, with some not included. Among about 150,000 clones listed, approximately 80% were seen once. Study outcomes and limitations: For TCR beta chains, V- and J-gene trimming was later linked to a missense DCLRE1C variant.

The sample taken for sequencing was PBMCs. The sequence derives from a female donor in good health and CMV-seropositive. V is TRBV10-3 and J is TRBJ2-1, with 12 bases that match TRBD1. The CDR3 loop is CAITGTGGVNEQFF. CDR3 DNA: TGTGCCATCACAGGGACAGGGGGCGTCAATGAGCAGTTCTTC.